The source of this TCR beta chain is a study of T cells in Graves' hyperthyroidism and ophthalmopathy (dated by TCRdb to between 2019 and 2020). Some background on the complete study: Peripheral blood was collected at initial diagnosis, before any treatment. TCR V-J signatures able to tell the groups apart were searched for in a discovery cohort of some 100 patients, of whom under 45 had Graves' ophthalmopathy and around 56 had stable Graves' hyperthyroidism. Prospective prediction of ophthalmopathy was tested in an independent validation cohort consisting of fewer than 20 hyperthyroidism patients and over 15 patients who later progressed to ophthalmopathy. The 100 or so discovery patients were randomly split 7:3 into training and test sets. In addition, the study compared T-cell repertoires in thyroid tissue and in blood from 6 or 7 Graves' hyperthyroidism patients. Once sampling was done, hyperthyroidism patients were given methimazole at a starting dose of 30 mg daily, whereas ophthalmopathy patients were given high-dose intravenous methylprednisolone. According to the paper, TCR Vbeta CDR3 sequencing was carried out on some 130 peripheral blood samples, which came from fewer than 50 ophthalmopathy, fewer than 80 hyperthyroidism and roughly 17 progressor patients.

The hyperthyroidism patients were between 18 and 65 years old and newly diagnosed, with a disease duration of less than 2 months. Exclusion was applied to patients with uncontrolled infections, other autoimmune diseases, pregnancy or lactation. Diagnoses relied on clinical symptoms, serum thyroxine and TRAb, thyroid ultrasound and orbital computed tomography. Blood from progressor patients was collected at the time of first diagnosis with hyperthyroidism, before any ophthalmopathy symptoms had appeared. PBMCs were isolated from roughly 10 ml of fresh peripheral blood by Ficoll-Paque density gradient centrifugation. Progressor patients were first diagnosed with Graves' hyperthyroidism and then developed ophthalmopathy during follow-up. Total RNA was extracted using Trizol reagent, and RNA quality was assessed on an Agilent 2100 Bioanalyzer. Amplification of TCR beta CDR3 regions was carried out from RNA transcripts. The first round of RT-PCR for the TCR CDR3 was performed with the HTBI primer set and the Qiagen OneStep RT-PCR kit. A second multiplex PCR round built the libraries, followed by size selection and purification. Libraries were sequenced paired-end with 100 bp reads on an Illumina HiSeq2000. In the original analysis: Raw data were processed with SOAPnuke, discarding reads with adapters, uncalled bases, mean Phred below 15, or no exact constant-primer or identifier match. COPE v1.2.5 was used to merge high-quality paired reads, and clonotypes were defined as unique nucleotide sequences. Clonotypes were aligned to IMGT TRBV, TRBD and TRBJ reference segments using MiTCR v1.1. Only V-J combinations with frequency above 0.0001, covering 99% to 99.2% of repertoires, were analysed. The TCS score was defined as the ratio of F50 (clonal expansion) to E x V (chaos), calculated using BLOSUM62-based TCRdist between CDR3 peptides within each V-J. Welch's t-statistics and random forest reduced roughly 540 V-J features to some 14, which were used in a naive Bayes classifier (R e1071). Using fastp trimming at Q25 and MiXCR clonotype assembly, TCRdb reanalyzed the public sequencing data and kept in-frame beta chains. Entries that share a CDR3 protein sequence are merged under the most common genes and DNA. It is TCRdb's table, rather than the study itself, that gives the V and J calls and clone size. This sample is represented by some 300,000 distinct CDR3 sequences; about an eighth of them were singletons. The ten largest account for approximately 8.6% of the sample.

Note on this clonotype: What antigen it recognizes has not been identified. No much larger clonotype is one base removed from it; base qualities were not supplied.

Study-wide findings and limitations: Sample size was not statistically predetermined, and investigators were not blinded to group allocation. In validation, the model predicted progression to ophthalmopathy with approximately 70% sensitivity and 72% to 75% specificity, a median of around 6.6 months before onset. A model built on a 13 V-J signature distinguished ophthalmopathy from stable hyperthyroidism, reaching around 88% sensitivity and about 81% specificity in cross-validation and 80%/75% in testing. Most expanded thyroid clonotypes (frequency above 0.001) were also detected in blood, a finding suggesting that blood repertoires may reflect thyroid immune responses.

Trimming removed 6 bases from V and 4 bases from J; the gene matches leave 4 bases unexplained. CDR1 and CDR2 were assigned from the germline V gene (reference sequence) as DFQATT and SNEGSKA. The cysteine opens and the phenylalanine closes a CDR3 of 13 amino acids. Only the CDR3 DNA is retained, 39 bases long and in frame from the first base. Sample: blood. The chain uses TRBV20-1 and TRBJ2-1; 9 junctional bases match TRBD1. The origin of this receptor is a woman younger than 45 with Graves' hyperthyroidism that later progressed to Graves' ophthalmopathy. This receptor has the CDR3 CSARTGVYNEQFF. At the DNA level, the sequence is TGCAGTGCCCGGACAGGGGTGTACAATGAGCAGTTCTTC.